These 31 T cell receptor beta chains were sequenced from one sample in a study of blood T cells in healthy people across ages. The use of a sample-barcoded 5' primer and a J-beta primer mix characterized a second PCR of about 7 to 12 cycles. MiXCR, applied by TCRdb to the 5' RACE reads, yields one record per CDR3 protein. The sample yields around 1.1 million distinct CDR3 sequences, about two fifths seen once. Sequenced material: blood. The receptors stem from a man younger than 35 in good health.

This clonotype has more than one count but fewer than ten. The chain carries TRBV12-3 or TRBV12-4 and TRBJ1-5; 9 nucleotides line up with TRBD1. The CDR3 sequence is 15 residues long. The V segment lost 6 bases and the J segment 11 bases; nucleotides outside the gene matches: 14. CDR3 amino acids: CASSSRTGDWGAQHF. The CDR3 DNA reads TGTGCCAGCAGCTCCAGGACAGGGGACTGGGGGGCCCAGCATTTT.

With respect to this clonotype: A read error may be the cause here, since a much bigger clone is one base away. The genes are TRBV12-3 or TRBV12-4 and TRBJ1-2, with D uncertain. The length of the CDR3 is 13 residues. The CDR3 region has the DNA TGTGCCAGCAGTTTGCCGGGCCAGTATGGCTGCACCTTC. Translating gives CASSLPGQYGCTF.

A few counts support this clonotype. The chain has TRBV4-3 and TRBJ2-1; D possibly corresponds to TRBD1 (5 bases). V dropped 0 bases and J dropped 0 bases, with 9 bases sitting between them. The CDR3 has 16 amino acids. The germline V gene encodes CDR1 LGHNA and CDR2 YSLEER. The CDR3 DNA reads TGCGCCAGCAGCCAAGAATTAGGACACTCCTACAATGAGCAGTTCTTC. Translation gives CASSQELGHSYNEQFF.

There are a few counts of this clonotype. The J gene is TRBJ2-2, the V gene TRBV20-1; a possible D gene is TRBD1 (6 bases). With 2 bases removed from V and 1 base from J, the gap between germline ends came to 17 bases. The length of the CDR3 is 17 residues. Germline assignment: CDR1 DFQATT and CDR2 SNEGSKA (reference sequence). The CDR3 here is CSARPLRDNKNTGELFF. The CDR3, as DNA: TGCAGTGCTAGACCTCTCCGGGACAACAAGAACACCGGGGAGCTGTTTTTT.

The chain has TRBV29-1 and TRBJ2-3; D might be TRBD2 (5 bases). The CDR3 has 14 amino acids. The germline CDR1 and CDR2 sequences are SQVTM and ANQGSEA. Trimming stripped 7 bases from V and 0 bases from J, with 14 bases between. For the CDR3, the DNA is TGCAGCGCCGTCGGGGAAGGTAGCACAGATACGCAGTATTTT. Residues: CSAVGEGSTDTQYF.

This clonotype appeared a few times. The CDR3 region is CASSSNRDREAFF. The CDR3 DNA reads TGTGCCAGCAGCTCAAACCGGGACCGCGAAGCTTTCTTT. The V call is TRBV7-2, the J call TRBJ1-1, with D possibly TRBD1 on 5 matching bases. V gave up 4 bases and J gave up 8 bases, with 14 bases separating them. Germline loops: CDR1 SGHTA, CDR2 FQGNSA. The CDR3 has 13 residues.

The chain carries TRBV6-1 and TRBJ2-5; 13 bases align to TRBD2. Germline CDR1 reads MNHNS; CDR2 reads SASEGT. Trimming at V came to 5 bases and at J to 11 bases, leaving 11 bases not matched to a gene. There are 15 residues in the CDR3. The DNA of the CDR3 is TGTGCCAGCAGTATAGGGACTAGCGGGAACTATGAGCAGTACTTC. Translated, it gives CASSIGTSGNYEQYF.

This clonotype has more than one count but fewer than ten. The chain couples TRBV7-9 to TRBJ1-4; 7 positions agree with TRBD1. This CDR3 is built from 16 residues. Germline lookup yields CDR1 SEHNR and CDR2 FQNEAQ (reference sequence). The trim removed 3 bases at V and 5 bases at J, leaving 9 bases unmatched. The CDR3 loop is CASSLQVGTVNEKLFF. In DNA form, the CDR3 reads TGTGCCAGCAGCTTGCAGGTCGGGACAGTAAATGAAAAACTGTTTTTT.

The chain links TRBV7-2 to TRBJ1-3; D not certain. The germline V gene encodes CDR1 SGHTA and CDR2 FQGNSA. The CDR3 totals 13 residues. Trimming pared 4 bases from V and 1 base from J, leaving 5 bases between. CDR3 sequence (DNA): TGTGCCAGCAGCTCTCAGTCTGGAAACACCATATATTTT. Residues: CASSSQSGNTIYF. Looking up the rest from reference TRBV7-2 and TRBJ1-3 gives the full variable domain: GAGVSQSPSNKVTEKGKDVELRCDPISGHTALYWYRQSLGQGLEFLIYFQGNSAPDKSGLPSDRFSAERTGGSVSTLTIQRTQQEDSAVYLCASSSQSGNTIYFGEGSWLTVV.

V usage is TRBV29-1 and J usage is TRBJ2-5; 8 bases fit TRBD1. Trimming took 6 bases from V and 5 from J; bases not matched to a gene: 5. Germline V lookup: CDR1 SQVTM, CDR2 ANQGSEA. The CDR3 runs to 12 residues. The CDR3 DNA is TGCAGCGTCGCCAGACAGGGGGAGACCCAGTACTTC. It translates to CSVARQGETQYF.

This clonotype was observed many times. The chain carries TRBV7-2 and TRBJ2-1, with D maybe TRBD2 (5 bases). Germline loops: CDR1 SGHTA, CDR2 FQGNSA. The V gene lost 1 base and the J gene lost 5 bases, with 6 bases spanning the gap. The CDR3 is 13 residues long. The CDR3 region has the DNA TGTGCCAGCAGCTTAGAACTAGACAATGAGCAGTTCTTC. This gives the protein CASSLELDNEQFF.

This clonotype was counted between two and nine times. The gene calls are TRBV6-2 or TRBV6-3 and TRBJ2-1; 7 bases map to TRBD1. The length of the CDR3 is 16 residues. Germline assignment: CDR1 MNHEY and CDR2 SVGEGT. The V and J ends lost 0 bases and 4 bases, in that order; junction bases with no gene match: 6. The chain's CDR3 is CASSYSRTGFYNEQFF. In nucleotides, the CDR3 is TGTGCCAGCAGTTACTCTAGGACAGGATTTTACAATGAGCAGTTCTTC.

This clonotype was observed a handful of times. This chain connects TRBV5-1 to TRBJ2-7, with TRBD1 identical over 7 bases. In germline, CDR1 is SGHRS, CDR2 YFSETQ. The CDR3 length is 15 residues. J was trimmed by 3 bases and V by 1 base; bases with no gene match: 7. This chain's CDR3 is CASSLNQGEGYEQYF. CDR3 in DNA: TGCGCCAGCAGCTTGAATCAGGGGGAAGGCTACGAGCAGTACTTC.

In its sample, this clonotype was seen a few times. V usage is TRBV7-2 and J usage is TRBJ1-6; 11 nucleotides align to TRBD1. The trim removed 5 bases at V and 4 bases at J, leaving 7 bases unmatched. Germline V gene sequence: CDR1 SGHTA, CDR2 FQGNSA. CDR3 length: 17 amino acids. CDR3 protein: CASSPSGQGVYNSPLHF. CDR3 coding DNA: TGTGCCAGCAGCCCGTCGGGACAGGGGGTATATAATTCACCCCTCCACTTT.

This chain links TRBV7-8 with TRBJ2-7; weak D call: TRBD2 (5 bases). The V gene lost 1 base and the J gene lost 6 bases, with 16 bases spanning the gap. Germline values: CDR1 SGHVS, CDR2 FQNEAQ. This CDR3 comprises 15 residues. CDR3 sequence: CASSLVEARSSEQYF. DNA of the CDR3: TGTGCCAGCAGCTTAGTGGAGGCCAGGTCTTCCGAGCAGTACTTC.

This CDR3 is CASSGTDYYNSPLHF. The CDR3 nucleotides are TGTGCCAGCAGTGGGACGGATTATTATAATTCACCCCTCCACTTT. This chain links TRBV6-6 with TRBJ1-6, with D tentatively TRBD1 (5 bases). The V gene lost 5 bases and the J gene lost 4 bases, with 12 bases spanning the gap. Germline V gene sequence: CDR1 MNHNY, CDR2 SVGAGI (reference sequence). The CDR3 is made up of 15 amino acids.

The sample holds a few counts of this clonotype. The gene calls are TRBV6-1 and TRBJ2-1; possibly TRBD1 for D (6 bases). V was shortened by 2 bases and J by 2 bases, with 10 bases between the two germline ends. The germline gives CDR1 MNHNS, CDR2 SASEGT. The length of the CDR3 is 15 residues. Here the CDR3 DNA reads TGTGCCAGCAGTGAAACAGGGTCCCCCTACAATGAGCAGTTCTTC. It specifies CASSETGSPYNEQFF.

The V gene is TRBV2, the J gene TRBJ2-2; TRBD1 might be the D (5 bases). CDR3 length: 15 residues. Looked up from germline, CDR1 is SNHLY and CDR2 is FYNNEI. V lost 7 bases to trimming and J lost 0 bases, with 12 bases between them. CDR3 amino acids: CASTSSRANTGELFF. The CDR3 DNA sequence: TGTGCCAGCACCTCTTCCAGGGCGAACACCGGGGAGCTGTTTTTT.

Only a few counts were recorded for this clonotype. The chain joins TRBV25-1 to TRBJ2-1; TRBD2 agrees at 8 bases. Germline loops: CDR1 MGHDK, CDR2 SYGVNS. CDR3 length equals 15 residues. V dropped 3 bases and J dropped 7; count of bases not matched to a gene: 8. Written as DNA, the CDR3 is TGTGCCAGCAGTGAGTCTACTAGCGGTAGGAATGAGCAGTTCTTC. Its protein is CASSESTSGRNEQFF. The whole variable domain, filled in from reference TRBV25-1 and TRBJ2-1, reads EADIYQTPRYLVIGTGKKITLECSQTMGHDKMYWYQQDPGMELHLIHYSYGVNSTEKGDLSSESTVSRIRTEHFPLTLESARPSHTSQYLCASSESTSGRNEQFFGPGTRLTVL.

This clonotype came up once. A junction boundary mismatches the germline segment, possibly from a read error. This chain links TRBV20-1 with TRBJ2-1; D is possibly TRBD2 (6 bases). The CDR3 is 19 amino acids. Germline assignment: CDR1 DFQATT and CDR2 SNEGSKA (reference sequence). The DNA for the CDR3 is TGCAGTGCCCCCGTCTTGCCCGGACCGGGGGTTACGTCCTACAATGGGCAGTTCTTC. Translation gives CSAPVLPGPGVTSYNGQFF.

V and J are TRBV4-2 and TRBJ2-1; the D gene is possibly TRBD2 (5 bases). CDR1 and CDR2 from the germline V gene are LGHNA and YNFKEQ. Trimming removed 2 bases from V and 3 bases from J, with 11 bases in between. CDR3 length: 15 amino acids. In nucleotides, the CDR3 is TGTGCCAGCAGCCAAAACGGGGATGACTACAATGAGCAGTTCTTC. Translated, it gives CASSQNGDDYNEQFF.

The chain carries TRBV7-8 and TRBJ1-4; D remains ambiguous. V was shortened by 4 bases and J by 8 bases, with 11 bases between the two germline ends. The CDR3 runs 13 residues. Germline V gene sequence: CDR1 SGHVS, CDR2 FQNEAQ. CDR3 in amino acids: CASSYDRREKLFF. As DNA, the CDR3 is TGTGCCAGCAGCTACGACCGGCGGGAAAAACTGTTTTTT.

About this clonotype: One end of the junction is discordant with germline, which a read error may explain. This rearrangement joins TRBV6-5 to TRBJ1-2, with no clear D. The CDR3 is made up of 14 amino acids. In germline, CDR1 is MNHEY, CDR2 SVGAGI. DNA for the CDR3: TGTGCCAGCAGTTACGCTGGAGGAGACTATGGCCACACCTTC. Translated: CASSYAGGDYGHTF.

The chain links TRBV14 to TRBJ2-1, with 8 positions matching TRBD2. The CDR3 runs 18 residues. J gave up 5 bases and V 4 bases, and 16 bases lay outside the gene matches. Germline-derived CDR1 and CDR2 are SGHDN and FVKESK. CDR3 DNA: TGTGCCAGCAGCCGAGCCCCTCCGGGACTAGGGATCCACAATGAGCAGTTCTTC. Translating it yields CASSRAPPGLGIHNEQFF.

This clonotype was observed a few times. The gene calls are TRBV7-2 and TRBJ1-5, with 8 bases fitting TRBD1. Germline V gene lookup returns CDR1 SGHTA and CDR2 FQGNSA. The CDR3 contains 15 residues. The V and J ends lost 4 bases and 3 bases, in that order; junction bases with no gene match: 5. The CDR3 DNA is TGTGCCAGCAGCTCTAGGACAGGGACCAATCAGCCCCAGCATTTT. It yields the protein CASSSRTGTNQPQHF.

This clonotype was seen only a few times. The CDR3 is CASSLTGDGETQYF. Written as DNA, the CDR3 is TGTGCCAGCAGCTTAACGGGGGACGGAGAGACCCAGTACTTC. This chain links TRBV11-2 with TRBJ2-5; possibly TRBD2 for D (6 bases). V was shortened by 2 bases and J by 4 bases, with 11 bases between the two germline ends. This CDR3 comprises 14 residues. Looked up from germline, CDR1 is SGHAT and CDR2 is FQNNGV.

This clonotype turned up a few times. CDR3 amino acids: CASREPPSETQYF. In DNA, the CDR3 is TGCGCCAGCAGAGAGCCTCCCTCCGAGACCCAGTACTTC. The chain has TRBV5-1 and TRBJ2-5; D remains ambiguous. The CDR3 spans 13 residues. The V end lost 5 bases, the J end lost 5 bases, and 13 bases lay between the germline ends. Germline CDR1 is SGHRS and CDR2 is YFSETQ.

The rearrangement joins TRBV10-3 to TRBJ1-5; D gene uncertain. The CDR3 totals 17 residues. V gave up 3 bases and J gave up 0 bases, with 15 bases separating them. CDR1 and CDR2 from the germline V gene are ENHRY and SYGVKD. The CDR3 reads CAISDRPAGNSNQPQHF. Written as DNA, the CDR3 is TGTGCCATCAGTGATCGCCCGGCCGGGAATAGCAATCAGCCCCAGCATTTT.

This clonotype has only a few counts. This chain links TRBV12-3 or TRBV12-4 with TRBJ1-6; 9 bases match TRBD1. The CDR3 is made up of 15 amino acids. V lost 6 bases to trimming and J lost 7 bases; unmatched junction nucleotides: 7. The CDR3 here is CASRDIDRGNSPLHF. DNA for the CDR3: TGTGCCAGCAGGGACATCGACAGGGGGAATTCACCCCTCCACTTT.

The V gene is TRBV5-1, the J gene TRBJ1-4, with D perhaps matching TRBD1 (6 bases). Trimming removed 0 bases from V and 7 bases from J, with 13 bases in between. CDR1 and CDR2 (germline): SGHRS, YFSETQ. The CDR3 is 15 amino acids. The CDR3 nucleotides are TGCGCCAGCAGCTTGGCCGCGGGGGCCACTGAAAAACTGTTTTTT. This sequence encodes CASSLAAGATEKLFF.

This clonotype was seen a handful of times. This chain connects TRBV29-1 to TRBJ2-3; 14 bases line up with TRBD2. Germline trimming cut 6 bases from V and 1 base from J; bases unmatched to any gene: 9. Germline V CDR1 and CDR2: SQVTM, ANQGSEA. This CDR3 spans 17 amino acids. The CDR3 DNA is TGCAGCGTGGACGGACTAGCGGGGGGTGGCCGCACAGATACGCAGTATTTT. Translated, it gives CSVDGLAGGGRTDTQYF.